The 5 T cell receptor beta chains presented below share a single source sample, sequenced in a study of identical twins. One entry per CDR3 protein results from TCRdb running MiXCR on the 5' RACE reads. The sample shows about 250,000 distinct CDR3 sequences, around 15% of them seen only once. Sequenced: memory (CD45RO+) T cells sorted from blood. The receptors were gathered from a woman between 18 and 29 years old in good health.

The table lists this clonotype with a few counts. The chain joins TRBV5-1 to TRBJ2-7, with 7 bases lining up with TRBD1. This CDR3 contains 13 residues. Germline loops: CDR1 SGHRS, CDR2 YFSETQ. The ends lost 7 bases at V and 3 bases at J; junction bases unmatched: 7. For the CDR3, the DNA is TGCGCCAGCGCCGGGACAGAACTCTACGAGCAGTACTTC. It yields the protein CASAGTELYEQYF.

This chain connects TRBV20-1 to TRBJ1-4; perhaps TRBD1 as D (6 bases). CDR1 is DFQATT and CDR2 is SNEGSKA in the germline V gene (reference sequence). V shed 6 bases and J shed 7 bases, with 18 bases lying between them. This CDR3 has 14 amino acids. This CDR3 reads CSAMEGGRGEKLFF. In nucleotides, the CDR3 is TGCAGTGCAATGGAGGGGGGGCGTGGTGAAAAACTGTTTTTT.

The J gene is TRBJ1-2, the V gene TRBV7-7, with D unclear. V lost 1 base, J lost 2 bases, and 8 bases lay in between. The CDR3 is 14 residues long. CDR1 is SSHAT, CDR2 FNYEAQ, per germline (reference sequence). The CDR3 nucleotides are TGTGCCAGCAGCTTAGACGCGACGAACTATGGCTACACCTTC. Its translation is CASSLDATNYGYTF.

This sequence joins TRBV6-2 or TRBV6-3 and TRBJ1-5, with 10 nucleotides matching TRBD1. Germline-derived CDR1 and CDR2 are MNHEY and SVGEGT. The CDR3 totals 14 residues. J was trimmed by 7 bases and V by 3 bases; bases with no gene match: 3. The CDR3 DNA sequence: TGTGCCAGCAGTTATAGGGACAGGGGCCAGCCCCAGCATTTT. Translating it yields CASSYRDRGQPQHF.

The chain is built from TRBV10-3 and TRBJ2-3; 12 bases fit TRBD2. The CDR3 is made up of 18 amino acids. Looked up from germline, CDR1 is ENHRY and CDR2 is SYGVKD. The junction had 12 bases not matched to a gene; V was cut back by 6 bases and J by 2 bases. DNA for the CDR3: TGTGCCATCAGGCCCCTAGCGGGGGGGCAAGGAATCACAGATACGCAGTATTTT. Its translation: CAIRPLAGGQGITDTQYF.